These 4 T cell receptor beta chains share one sample of origin, sequenced in a study of blood T cell repertoires in COVID-19. This table comes from immunoSEQ multiplex PCR, and its TCRdb copy is limited to in-frame clones, with some not included. This sample has roughly 170,000 clones; about 72% occur once, and the top ten carry around 16%. Sequencing was done on a sample of PBMCs or T cells enriched from blood (not recorded which). The receptors here all came from a woman aged 50 to 60 who had recovered from COVID-19.

This rearrangement joins TRBV30 to TRBJ2-1, with 14 bases lining up with TRBD2. The junction had 2 bases not matched to a gene; V was cut back by 0 bases and J by 7 bases. The CDR3 sequence is 15 residues long. Per germline, CDR1 GTSNPN and CDR2 SVGIG (reference sequence). This chain's CDR3 is CAWSVGTSGSNEQFF. The CDR3 DNA is TGTGCCTGGAGTGTAGGGACTAGCGGGAGTAATGAGCAGTTCTTC. Drawing the rest from reference TRBV30 and TRBJ2-1, the complete variable domain is SQTIHQWPATLVQPVGSPLSLECTVEGTSNPNLYWYRQAAGRGLQLLFYSVGIGQISSEVPQNLSASRPQDRQFILSSKKLLLSDSGFYLCAWSVGTSGSNEQFFGPGTRLTVL.

As DNA, the CDR3 is TGTGCCAGCAGCCAAGAAAGTCCTAATACTGAAGCTTTCTTT. Its protein product is CASSQESPNTEAFF. This chain connects TRBV3-1 (or the pseudogene TRBV3-2) to TRBJ1-1, with D unclear. V dropped 0 bases and J dropped 5 bases, with 10 bases sitting between them. Germline CDR1 and CDR2: LGHDT and YNNKEL (reference sequence). The CDR3 has 14 amino acids.

The CDR3, as DNA: TGTGCCAGCACCCTGACTAGCGAGCAGTTCTTC. It encodes CASTLTSEQFF. The chain uses TRBV12-3 or TRBV12-4 and TRBJ2-1, with 7 bases matching TRBD2. The length of the CDR3 is 11 residues. V lost 7 bases to trimming and J lost 10 bases; unmatched junction nucleotides: 4.

The gene calls are TRBV15 and TRBJ2-1; D may be TRBD2 (6 bases). Trimming removed 0 bases from V and 3 bases from J, with 9 bases in between. The CDR3 totals 15 residues. The germline V gene has CDR1 LNHNV and CDR2 YYDKDF (reference sequence). For the CDR3, the DNA is TGTGCCACCAGCAGAGATCCGGGAGACTACAATGAGCAGTTCTTC. Protein product: CATSRDPGDYNEQFF. The variable domain in full, with the rest retrieved from reference TRBV15 and TRBJ2-1, is DAMVIQNPRYQVTQFGKPVTLSCSQTLNHNVMYWYQQKSSQAPKLLFHYYDKDFNNEADTPDNFQSRRPNTSFCFLDIRSPGLGDTAMYLCATSRDPGDYNEQFFGPGTRLTVL.